Sequencing of this TCR beta chain was carried out in a study of CD8 T cells in ankylosing spondylitis. Overall study findings and caveats: Previous work reported some of these motif variants in the synovial fluid and blood of reactive arthritis. The authors reported significant enrichment of disease-linked clones in matched ankylosing spondylitis synovial fluid. About eight highly homologous variants made up a TCR beta motif that seemed to typify ankylosing spondylitis blood.

This clonotype was detected a few times. Its antigen is still unknown. V shed 10 bases, J shed 6 bases, and the junction held 7 bases outside the gene matches. This CDR3 is 13 amino acids long. CDR1 and CDR2 from the germline V gene are MGHRA and YSYEKL. TCRdb re-called the 5' RACE reads with MiXCR, one entry per CDR3 protein. The sample carries just under 350,000 distinct CDR3 sequences, about 15% recorded once. Sequenced sample: blood, either unsorted or a sorted T cell fraction (not recorded which). The rearrangement uses TRBV4-1 and TRBJ1-4; 8 nucleotides match TRBD1. This receptor was identified in a male donor with ankylosing spondylitis or in good health (not recorded which). The CDR3: CATSQGVYEKLFF. The CDR3 nucleotides are TGCGCCACCTCACAGGGGGTGTATGAAAAACTGTTTTTT.